This entry concerns a single T cell receptor beta chain. In the original analysis: Reference gene primer amplification yielded estimated nucleated cell counts. Only in-frame clones appear in the TCRdb table, and some are missing; sequencing was by immunoSEQ multiplex PCR. V and J calls and clone size are given by that table; D and trimming were obtained from the DNA. The top ten clones hold around 15% of a sample with around 100,000 clones, about 85% of them seen once. This sample is drawn from a study of blood T cell repertoires in COVID-19. For the study at large: The United States, Italy and Spain were the sources of the acute and convalescent COVID-19 samples. T cells, B-cell-depleted T cells, or PBMCs provided the cDNA or gDNA that served as material.

The sequence came from a man aged 45 to 65 with active or convalescent COVID-19. What was sequenced was peripheral blood.

Written as DNA, the CDR3 is TGTGCCAGCAGCCGGCGGTCGACGATTTCCTACAATGAGCAGTTCTTC. Residues: CASSRRSTISYNEQFF. This chain uses TRBV3-1 (or the pseudogene TRBV3-2) with TRBJ2-1; D gene unclear. The CDR3 totals 16 residues. V gave up 4 bases and J gave up 1 base, with 14 bases separating them. Germline V gives CDR1 LGHDT, CDR2 YNNKEL (reference sequence).